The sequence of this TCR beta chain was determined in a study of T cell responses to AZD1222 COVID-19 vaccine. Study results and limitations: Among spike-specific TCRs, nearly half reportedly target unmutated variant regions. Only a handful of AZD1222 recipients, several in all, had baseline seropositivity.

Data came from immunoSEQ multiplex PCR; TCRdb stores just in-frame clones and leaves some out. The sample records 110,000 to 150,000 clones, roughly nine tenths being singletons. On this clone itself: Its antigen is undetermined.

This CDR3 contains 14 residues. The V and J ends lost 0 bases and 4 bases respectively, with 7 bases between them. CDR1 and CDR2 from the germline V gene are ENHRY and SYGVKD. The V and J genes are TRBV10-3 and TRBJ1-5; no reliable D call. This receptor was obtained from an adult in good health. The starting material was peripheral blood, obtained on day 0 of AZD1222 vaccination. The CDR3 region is CAISESNGNQPQHF. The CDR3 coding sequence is TGTGCCATCAGTGAGTCCAACGGGAATCAGCCCCAGCATTTT.